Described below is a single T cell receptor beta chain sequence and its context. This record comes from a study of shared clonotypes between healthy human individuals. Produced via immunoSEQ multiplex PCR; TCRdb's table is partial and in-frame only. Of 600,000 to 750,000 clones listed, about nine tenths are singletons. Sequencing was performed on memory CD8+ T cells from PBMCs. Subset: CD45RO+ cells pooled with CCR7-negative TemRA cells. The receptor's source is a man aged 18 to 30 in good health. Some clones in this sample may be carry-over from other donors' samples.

CDR3: CATSRELAGVYEQYF. Here the CDR3 DNA reads TGTGCCACCAGCAGGGAACTAGCGGGAGTCTACGAGCAGTACTTC. The chain links TRBV15 to TRBJ2-7; 11 bases align to TRBD2. J gave up 3 bases and V 3 bases, and 4 bases lay outside the gene matches. The CDR3 contains 15 residues. Looked up from germline, CDR1 is LNHNV and CDR2 is YYDKDF (reference sequence). Based on the CDR3 plus reference TRBV15 and TRBJ2-7, the full variable domain is DAMVIQNPRYQVTQFGKPVTLSCSQTLNHNVMYWYQQKSSQAPKLLFHYYDKDFNNEADTPDNFQSRRPNTSFCFLDIRSPGLGDTAMYLCATSRELAGVYEQYFGPGTRLTVT.